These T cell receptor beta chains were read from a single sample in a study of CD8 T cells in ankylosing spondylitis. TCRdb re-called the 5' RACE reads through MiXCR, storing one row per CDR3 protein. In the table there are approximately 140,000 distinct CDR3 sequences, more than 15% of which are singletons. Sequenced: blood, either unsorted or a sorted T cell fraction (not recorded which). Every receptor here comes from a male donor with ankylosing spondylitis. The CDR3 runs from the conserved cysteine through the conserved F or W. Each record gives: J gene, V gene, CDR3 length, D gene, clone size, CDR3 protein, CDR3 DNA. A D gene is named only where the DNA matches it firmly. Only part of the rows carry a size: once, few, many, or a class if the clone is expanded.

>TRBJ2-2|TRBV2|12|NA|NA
CASRRGLGELFF
TGTGCCAGCAGGAGGGGTCTCGGGGAGCTGTTTTTT
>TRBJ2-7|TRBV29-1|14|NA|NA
CSVEVPGQTYEQYF
TGCAGCGTTGAAGTTCCAGGCCAAACCTACGAGCAGTACTTC
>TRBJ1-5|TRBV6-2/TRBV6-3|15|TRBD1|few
CASSHDRVFDQPQHF
TGTGCCAGCAGCCACGACAGGGTCTTCGATCAGCCCCAGCATTTT
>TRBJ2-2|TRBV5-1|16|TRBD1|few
CASSLAGTGGSGELFF
TGCGCCAGCAGCTTGGCCGGGACAGGGGGCTCCGGGGAGCTGTTTTTT
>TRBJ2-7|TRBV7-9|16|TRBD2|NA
CASSPRTSGRTYEQYF
TGTGCCAGCAGCCCGAGGACTAGCGGGAGGACCTACGAGCAGTACTTC
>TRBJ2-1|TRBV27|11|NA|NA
CASREGNEQFF
TGTGCCAGCAGGGAGGGGAATGAGCAGTTCTTC
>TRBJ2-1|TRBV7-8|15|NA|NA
CASSLAGRSYNEQFF
TGTGCCAGCAGCTTAGCAGGGAGGTCGTACAATGAGCAGTTCTTC
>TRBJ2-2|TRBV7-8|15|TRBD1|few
CASRAGTGSTGELFF
TGTGCCAGCAGGGCCGGGACAGGTTCCACCGGGGAGCTGTTTTTT
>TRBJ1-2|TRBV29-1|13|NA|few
CSLDEGMNYGYTF
TGCAGCCTTGACGAGGGGATGAACTATGGCTACACCTTC
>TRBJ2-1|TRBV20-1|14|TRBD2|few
CSAPGLADYNEQFF
TGCAGTGCCCCGGGACTAGCGGATTACAATGAGCAGTTCTTC
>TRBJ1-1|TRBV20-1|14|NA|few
CSARDWEIGTEAFF
TGCAGTGCTAGAGATTGGGAAATCGGGACTGAAGCTTTCTTT
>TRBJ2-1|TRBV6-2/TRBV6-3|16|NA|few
CASSYSRLVGYNEQFF
TGTGCCAGCAGTTACTCCCGACTAGTTGGCTACAATGAGCAGTTCTTC
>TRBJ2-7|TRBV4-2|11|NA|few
CASSQEGEQYF
TGTGCCAGCAGCCAAGAAGGAGAGCAGTACTTC
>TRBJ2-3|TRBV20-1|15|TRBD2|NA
CSATQLAGRTDTQYF
TGCAGTGCTACTCAACTAGCGGGTAGAACAGATACGCAGTATTTT
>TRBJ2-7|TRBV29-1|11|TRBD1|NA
CSVSDRGEQYF
TGCAGCGTTTCCGACAGGGGCGAGCAGTACTTC
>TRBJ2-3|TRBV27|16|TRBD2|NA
CASSSPLAGGTNTQYF
TGTGCCAGCAGTTCCCCTCTAGCGGGAGGGACCAATACGCAGTATTTT
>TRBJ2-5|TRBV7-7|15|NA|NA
CASSLLSVEEETQYF
TGTGCCAGCAGCTTATTGTCTGTTGAGGAAGAGACCCAGTACTTC
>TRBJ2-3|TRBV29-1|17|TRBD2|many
CSVEMGVSGPSTDTQYF
TGCAGCGTTGAAATGGGGGTTAGCGGGCCTAGCACAGATACGCAGTATTTT
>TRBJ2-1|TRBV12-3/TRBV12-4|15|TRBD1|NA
CASTSPGQGLREQFF
TGTGCCAGCACCTCACCGGGACAGGGGCTTCGTGAGCAGTTCTTC
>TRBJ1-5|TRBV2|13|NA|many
CASSDRGWQPQHF
TGTGCCAGCAGTGACAGGGGTTGGCAGCCCCAGCATTTT
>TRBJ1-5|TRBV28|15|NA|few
CASRVVGGSNQPQHF
TGTGCCAGCAGAGTTGTAGGTGGAAGCAATCAGCCCCAGCATTTT
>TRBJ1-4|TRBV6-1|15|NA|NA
CASRHPALGDEKLFF
TGTGCCAGCAGACACCCGGCCCTTGGGGATGAAAAACTGTTTTTT
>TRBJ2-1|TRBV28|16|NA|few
CASSRVAGMDNNEQFF
TGTGCCAGCAGCCGGGTGGCAGGGATGGATAACAATGAGCAGTTCTTC
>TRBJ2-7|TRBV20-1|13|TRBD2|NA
CSALTSGRYEQYF
TGCAGTGCTCTGACTAGCGGGAGATACGAGCAGTACTTC